These 19 T cell receptor beta chains came from one sample sequenced in a study of human T cells and chemical hapten exposure. It was unfractionated whole blood from which total RNA was extracted. TCRdb passed the 5' RACE reads through MiXCR, listing each CDR3 protein once. The profile shows approximately 140,000 distinct CDR3 sequences, roughly 4.1% of them singletons. All receptors derive from a female donor in good health.

This clonotype was recorded at least ten times. The chain employs TRBV7-2 and TRBJ2-1, with D unclear. CDR1 and CDR2 from the germline V gene are SGHTA and FQGNSA. The CDR3 has 16 residues. With 1 base removed from V and 6 bases from J, the gap between germline ends came to 16 bases. The CDR3 sequence: CASSLDRRIVGNEQFF. For the CDR3, the DNA is TGTGCCAGCAGCTTAGATCGGAGAATAGTGGGCAATGAGCAGTTCTTC.

This clonotype was counted ten times or more. The chain recombines TRBV19 with TRBJ1-2; D remains unclear. Germline assignment: CDR1 LNHDA and CDR2 SQIVND (reference sequence). Deletions cut 5 bases from V and 0 bases from J, with 13 bases between. There are 15 residues in the CDR3. The CDR3 region is CASSETSLANYGYTF. CDR3 coding DNA: TGTGCCAGTAGTGAGACGTCTCTAGCTAACTATGGCTACACCTTC.

The V gene is TRBV5-1, the J gene TRBJ2-7; weak D call: TRBD1 (5 bases). The CDR3 is made up of 16 amino acids. Germline V gives CDR1 SGHRS, CDR2 YFSETQ. Trimming took 2 bases from V and 1 from J, leaving 16 bases between them. In DNA form, the CDR3 reads TGCGCCAGCAGCTTACAAGGCCCAAGGGGATCCTACGAGCAGTACTTC. Protein: CASSLQGPRGSYEQYF. The whole variable domain, filled in from reference TRBV5-1 and TRBJ2-7, reads KAGVTQTPRYLIKTRGQQVTLSCSPISGHRSVSWYQQTPGQGLQFLFEYFSETQRNKGNFPGRFSGRQFSNSRSEMNVSTLELGDSALYLCASSLQGPRGSYEQYFGPGTRLTVT.

A word on this clonotype: Given a much more abundant clone one base away, this may be a read error. The rearrangement uses TRBV5-4 and TRBJ2-7, with 8 nucleotides matching TRBD2. The CDR3 sequence is 14 residues long. Looked up from germline, CDR1 is SGHNT and CDR2 is YYREEE (reference sequence). The CDR3 DNA is TGTGCCAGCAGCCCCCGGACTAGCTCCGACGAGCAGTACTTC. Its translation is CASSPRTSSDEQYF.

This clonotype was counted ten times or more. The chain joins TRBV5-1 to TRBJ1-1, with D perhaps matching TRBD1 (6 bases). Per germline, CDR1 SGHRS and CDR2 YFSETQ. The CDR3 loop spans 15 amino acids. Deletions cut 0 bases from V and 4 bases from J, with 13 bases between. The CDR3 DNA is TGCGCCAGCAGCTTGGTTGGGGGCCGGAGCACTGAAGCTTTCTTT. Amino acids: CASSLVGGRSTEAFF.

This clonotype has a count of ten or more. The J gene is TRBJ1-2, the V gene TRBV6-6, with TRBD1 matching 7 bases. Trimming cost V 5 bases and J 4 bases; bases outside gene matches: 4. The CDR3 sequence is 13 residues long. CDR1 and CDR2 from the germline V gene are MNHNY and SVGAGI (reference sequence). CDR3 sequence: CASSPRQGYGYTF. As DNA, the CDR3 is TGTGCCAGCAGTCCCAGACAGGGCTATGGCTACACCTTC.

This clonotype has at least ten counts. The chain combines TRBV12-3 or TRBV12-4 with TRBJ1-1, with D uncertain. Trimming removed 4 bases from V and 3 bases from J, with 15 bases in between. The CDR3 contains 15 residues. CDR3 protein: CASSSRTYGDTEAFF. In DNA, the CDR3 is TGTGCCAGCAGTTCCCGGACCTATGGGGACACTGAAGCTTTCTTT.

The sample holds a few counts of this clonotype. The V gene is TRBV13, the J gene TRBJ2-3; 9 bases match TRBD2. The CDR3 spans 15 residues. Germline values: CDR1 PRHDT, CDR2 FYEKMQ (reference sequence). V dropped 5 bases and J dropped 6; count of bases not matched to a gene: 9. The CDR3 spells CASSVGTSSSDTQYF. CDR3 DNA sequence: TGTGCCAGCAGCGTCGGGACTAGCTCGTCCGATACGCAGTATTTT.

This clonotype was seen ten or more times. This rearrangement joins TRBV28 to TRBJ2-3, with TRBD1 identical over 10 bases. The CDR3 loop spans 15 amino acids. The germline V gene encodes CDR1 MDHEN and CDR2 SYDVKM. The V gene end was trimmed by 7 bases and the J gene end by 8 bases; junction bases not matched to a gene: 12. This CDR3 is CASTVPGQGSITQYF. In DNA, the CDR3 is TGTGCCAGCACAGTCCCGGGACAGGGGTCGATTACGCAGTATTTT.

In its sample, this clonotype was seen many times. This sequence joins TRBV5-5 and TRBJ2-5; D assignment may be TRBD1 or TRBD2 (5 bases each). V shed 4 bases and J shed 5 bases, with 12 bases lying between them. Per germline, CDR1 SGHKS and CDR2 YYEKEE (reference sequence). CDR3 length equals 13 residues. CDR3 sequence (DNA): TGTGCCAGCAGCCGGGGCCCCTCTGAGACCCAGTACTTC. It specifies CASSRGPSETQYF.

The sample holds many counts of this clonotype. The chain has TRBV6-5 and TRBJ1-6, with D possibly TRBD1 on 5 matching bases. In germline, CDR1 is MNHEY, CDR2 SVGAGI. CDR3 length: 16 residues. V lost 0 bases, J lost 7 bases, and 13 bases lay in between. The CDR3 spells CASSYSPDEGNSPLHF. CDR3 coding DNA: TGTGCCAGCAGTTACTCGCCCGACGAGGGGAATTCACCCCTCCACTTT.

This clonotype showed up many times. V is TRBV6-5 and J is TRBJ1-6; 9 positions agree with TRBD1. Trimming took 2 bases from V and 6 from J; bases not matched to a gene: 5. CDR3 length: 16 amino acids. CDR1 is MNHEY and CDR2 is SVGAGI in the germline V gene. The chain's CDR3 is CASSYAPGQGNSPLHF. CDR3 DNA: TGTGCCAGCAGTTACGCCCCGGGACAGGGTAATTCACCCCTCCACTTT.

The genes are TRBV30 and TRBJ1-1; D is possibly TRBD1 (5 bases). The CDR3 spans 15 residues. V lost 0 bases, J lost 0 bases, and 11 bases lay in between. Germline V gene lookup returns CDR1 GTSNPN and CDR2 SVGIG (reference sequence). CDR3 in DNA: TGTGCCTGGAGTGTAGGGGCCGGATTGAACACTGAAGCTTTCTTT. Translation: CAWSVGAGLNTEAFF.

The sample holds many counts of this clonotype. Germline is not matched at one junction end, which may reflect a read error. The rearrangement uses TRBV5-4 and TRBJ2-2, with 10 bases identical to TRBD2. The CDR3 extends over 16 amino acids. The V gene's germline CDR1 is SGHNT and CDR2 YYREEE (reference sequence). CDR3: CASSLGLAQNTGELFF. The DNA of the CDR3 is TGTGCCAGCAGTTTGGGACTAGCGCAGAACACCGGGGAGCTGTTTTTT.

This clonotype was seen ten or more times. The chain uses TRBV27 and TRBJ2-7, with D hard to call. V gave up 3 bases and J gave up 2 bases, with 14 bases separating them. There are 15 residues in the CDR3. The germline V gene encodes CDR1 MNHEY and CDR2 SMNVEV (reference sequence). CDR3 loop: CASSFRGRLTYEQYF. The CDR3 region has the DNA TGTGCCAGCAGTTTTCGCGGCAGGCTCACCTACGAGCAGTACTTC.

This clonotype came up many times. The chain links TRBV5-1 to TRBJ1-1, with D maybe TRBD1 (6 bases). The CDR3 covers 14 residues. Between the trimmed V and J ends, which lost 3 bases and 2 bases, there was a span of 11 bases. Germline CDR1 SGHRS, CDR2 YFSETQ. CDR3: CASSWDNANTEAFF. The CDR3 coding sequence is TGCGCCAGCAGCTGGGACAATGCAAACACTGAAGCTTTCTTT.

This clonotype was observed at least ten times. The chain links TRBV7-9 to TRBJ2-1, with TRBD2 matching over 15 bases. Germline V gives CDR1 SEHNR, CDR2 FQNEAQ (reference sequence). The CDR3 has 15 residues. V shed 5 bases, J shed 9 bases, and the junction held 5 bases outside the gene matches. The CDR3 DNA reads TGTGCCAGCAGCACGGGACTAGCGGGGGGAGGTGAGCAGTTCTTC. Its protein is CASSTGLAGGGEQFF.

This clonotype was observed many times. V gene TRBV29-1 combines with J gene TRBJ1-3; TRBD1 is a possible D gene (6 bases). The CDR3 sequence is 15 residues long. Germline assignment: CDR1 SQVTM and CDR2 ANQGSEA. Trimming stripped 4 bases from V and 3 bases from J, with 16 bases between. Written as DNA, the CDR3 is TGCAGCGTTGCTAACAGGGAAGGGTGTGGAAACACCATATATTTT. This sequence encodes CSVANREGCGNTIYF. Variable domain in full (rest from reference TRBV29-1 and TRBJ1-3): SAVISQKPSRDICQRGTSLTIQCQVDSQVTMMFWYRQQPGQSLTLIATANQGSEATYESGFVIDKFPISRPNLTFSTLTVSNMSPEDSSIYLCSVANREGCGNTIYFGEGSWLTVV.

The chain carries TRBV5-1 and TRBJ2-1, with D tentatively TRBD1 or TRBD2 (5 bases each). The CDR3 is 15 amino acids. Trimming pared 0 bases from V and 3 bases from J, leaving 10 bases between. CDR1 is SGHRS and CDR2 is YFSETQ in the germline V gene. CDR3 nucleotides: TGCGCCAGCAGCTTGGTTGGGGGATGCTACAATGAGCAGTTCTTC. Its translation is CASSLVGGCYNEQFF.